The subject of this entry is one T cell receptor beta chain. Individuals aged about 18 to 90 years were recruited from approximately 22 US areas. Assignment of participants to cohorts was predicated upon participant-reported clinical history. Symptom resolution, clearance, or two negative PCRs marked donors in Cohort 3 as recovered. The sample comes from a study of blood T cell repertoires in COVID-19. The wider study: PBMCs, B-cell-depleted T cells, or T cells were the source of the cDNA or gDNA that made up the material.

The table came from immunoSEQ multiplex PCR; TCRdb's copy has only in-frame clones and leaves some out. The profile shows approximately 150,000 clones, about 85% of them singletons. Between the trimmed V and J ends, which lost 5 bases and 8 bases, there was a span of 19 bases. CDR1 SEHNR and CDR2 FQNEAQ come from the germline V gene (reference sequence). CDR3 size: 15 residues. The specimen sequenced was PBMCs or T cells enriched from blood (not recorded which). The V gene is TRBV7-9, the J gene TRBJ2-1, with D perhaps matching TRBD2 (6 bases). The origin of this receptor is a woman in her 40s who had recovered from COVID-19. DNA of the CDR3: TGTGCCAGCAGCCCCCGGGAGAACTTTAAATATGAGCAGTTCTTC. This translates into CASSPRENFKYEQFF.